The clone carrying this T cell receptor beta chain was seen a few times. This CDR3 is also generated by other DNA sequences in the sample. These data belong to a study of shared clonotypes between healthy human individuals. Sorted-subset replicate PCRs used about 180 ng DNA, about 30,000 T cell genomes. Clones were sequenced by immunoSEQ multiplex PCR, and TCRdb holds only the in-frame ones, with some missing. There are about 1.1 million clones in the sample; 70% to 80% occur only once, and over 0.8% lies in the top ten. CDR1 is LNHDA and CDR2 is SQIVND in the germline V gene (reference sequence). Trimming shortened V by 8 bases and J by 3 bases, and 5 bases separated the two germline ends. This CDR3 contains 11 residues.

The source of this sequence is a man between 18 and 29 years old in good health. Some clones in this sample may be carry-over from other donors' samples. This chain connects TRBV19 to TRBJ2-1; D tentatively reads TRBD1 or TRBD2 (5 bases each). The sequencing input was memory CD4+ T cells from PBMCs. Subset described: CD45RA-negative fraction. The DNA for the CDR3 is TGTGCCAGTGGGGGCTACAATGAGCAGTTCTTC. Translation: CASGGYNEQFF.